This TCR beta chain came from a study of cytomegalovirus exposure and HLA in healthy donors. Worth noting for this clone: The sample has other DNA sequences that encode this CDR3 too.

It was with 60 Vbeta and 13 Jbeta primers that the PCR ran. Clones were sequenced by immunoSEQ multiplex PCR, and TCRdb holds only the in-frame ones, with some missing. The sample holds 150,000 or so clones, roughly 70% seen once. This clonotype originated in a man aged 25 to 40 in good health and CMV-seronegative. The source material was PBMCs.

The chain's CDR3 is CASSSLAGEETQYF. The CDR3 DNA sequence: TGCGCCAGCAGCTCCTTAGCGGGGGAAGAGACCCAGTACTTC. The genes are TRBV5-1 and TRBJ2-5, with 9 bases lining up with TRBD2. CDR1 and CDR2 (germline): SGHRS, YFSETQ. The CDR3 is 14 amino acids. The junction had 3 bases not matched to a gene; V was cut back by 3 bases and J by 3 bases.